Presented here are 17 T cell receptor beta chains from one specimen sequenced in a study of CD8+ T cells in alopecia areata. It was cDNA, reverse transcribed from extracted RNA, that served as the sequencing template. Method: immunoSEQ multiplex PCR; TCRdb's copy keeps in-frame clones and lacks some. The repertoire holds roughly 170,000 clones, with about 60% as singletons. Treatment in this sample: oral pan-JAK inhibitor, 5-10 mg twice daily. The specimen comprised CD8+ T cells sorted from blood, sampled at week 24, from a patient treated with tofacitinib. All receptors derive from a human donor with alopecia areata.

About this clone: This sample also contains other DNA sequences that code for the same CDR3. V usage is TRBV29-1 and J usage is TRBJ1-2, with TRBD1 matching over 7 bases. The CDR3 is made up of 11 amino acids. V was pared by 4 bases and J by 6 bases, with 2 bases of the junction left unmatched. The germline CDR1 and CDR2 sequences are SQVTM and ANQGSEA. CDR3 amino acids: CSVGQGDGYTF. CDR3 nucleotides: TGCAGCGTTGGGCAGGGGGATGGCTACACCTTC.

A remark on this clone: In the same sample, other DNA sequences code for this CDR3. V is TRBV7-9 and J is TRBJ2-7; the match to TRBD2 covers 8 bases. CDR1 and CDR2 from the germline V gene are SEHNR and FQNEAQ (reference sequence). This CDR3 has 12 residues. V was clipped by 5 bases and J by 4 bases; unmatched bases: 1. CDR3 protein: CASSPGGYEQYF. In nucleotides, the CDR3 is TGTGCCAGCAGCCCGGGAGGGTACGAGCAGTACTTC.

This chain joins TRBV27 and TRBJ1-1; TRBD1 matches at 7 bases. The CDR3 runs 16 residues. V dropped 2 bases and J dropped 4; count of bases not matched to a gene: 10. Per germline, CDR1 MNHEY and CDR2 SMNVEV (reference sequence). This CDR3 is CASSLGDRVLGTEAFF. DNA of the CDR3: TGTGCCAGCAGTTTAGGAGACAGGGTCCTGGGCACTGAAGCTTTCTTT.

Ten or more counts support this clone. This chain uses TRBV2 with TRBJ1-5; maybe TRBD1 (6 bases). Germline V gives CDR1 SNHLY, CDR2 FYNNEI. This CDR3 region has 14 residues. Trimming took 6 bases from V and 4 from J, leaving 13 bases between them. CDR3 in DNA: TGTGCCAGCAGCAGGGGCCAAGAAAATCAGCCCCAGCATTTT. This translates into CASSRGQENQPQHF. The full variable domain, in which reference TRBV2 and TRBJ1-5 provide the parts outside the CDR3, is EPEVTQTPSHQVTQMGQEVILRCVPISNHLYFYWYRQILGQKVEFLVSFYNNEISEKSEIFDDQFSVERPDGSNFTLKIRSTKLEDSAMYFCASSRGQENQPQHFGDGTRLSIL.

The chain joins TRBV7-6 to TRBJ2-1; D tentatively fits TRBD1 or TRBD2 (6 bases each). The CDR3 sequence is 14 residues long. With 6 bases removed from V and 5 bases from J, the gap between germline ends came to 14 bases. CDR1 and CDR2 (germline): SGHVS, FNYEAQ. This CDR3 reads CASSVGGRHNEQFF. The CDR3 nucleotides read TGTGCCAGCAGTGTTGGGGGGCGTCACAATGAGCAGTTCTTC. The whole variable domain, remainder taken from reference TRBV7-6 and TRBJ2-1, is GAGVSQSPRYKVTKRGQDVALRCDPISGHVSLYWYRQALGQGPEFLTYFNYEAQQDKSGLPNDRFSAERPEGSISTLTIQRTEQRDSAMYRCASSVGGRHNEQFFGPGTRLTVL.

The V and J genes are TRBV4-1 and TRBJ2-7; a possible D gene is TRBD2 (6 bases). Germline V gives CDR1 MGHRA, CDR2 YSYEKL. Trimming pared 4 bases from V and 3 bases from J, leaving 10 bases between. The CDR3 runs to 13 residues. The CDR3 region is CASSLGGDYEQYF. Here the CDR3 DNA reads TGCGCCAGCAGCCTTGGAGGGGACTACGAGCAGTACTTC.

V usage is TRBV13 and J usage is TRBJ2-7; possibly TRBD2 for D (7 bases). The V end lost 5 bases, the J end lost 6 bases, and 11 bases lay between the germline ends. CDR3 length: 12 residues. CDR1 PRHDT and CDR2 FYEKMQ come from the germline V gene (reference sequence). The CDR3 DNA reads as TGTGCCAGCAGCCTGAGGGGGGGCGAGCAGTACTTC. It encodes CASSLRGGEQYF.

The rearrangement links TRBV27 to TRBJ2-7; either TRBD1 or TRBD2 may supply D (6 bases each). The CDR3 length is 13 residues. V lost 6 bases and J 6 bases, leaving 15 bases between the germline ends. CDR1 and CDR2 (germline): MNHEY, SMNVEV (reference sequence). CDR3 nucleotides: TGTGCCAGCAGCTCCGAGGGGGGCCTCGAGCAGTACTTC. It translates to CASSSEGGLEQYF.

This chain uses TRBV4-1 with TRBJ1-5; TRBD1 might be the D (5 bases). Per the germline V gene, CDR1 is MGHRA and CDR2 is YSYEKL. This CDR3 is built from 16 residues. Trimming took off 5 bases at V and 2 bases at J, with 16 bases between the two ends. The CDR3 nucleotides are TGCGCCAGCAGCTATTTCTTCTCACAGGGCAATCAGCCCCAGCATTTT. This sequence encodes CASSYFFSQGNQPQHF.

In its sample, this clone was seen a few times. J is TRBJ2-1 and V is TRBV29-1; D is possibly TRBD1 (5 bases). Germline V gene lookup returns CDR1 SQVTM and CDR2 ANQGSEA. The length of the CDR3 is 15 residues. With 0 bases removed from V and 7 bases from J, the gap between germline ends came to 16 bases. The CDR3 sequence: CSVEEMDMPGNEQFF. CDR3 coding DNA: TGCAGCGTTGAAGAGATGGACATGCCAGGGAATGAGCAGTTCTTC.

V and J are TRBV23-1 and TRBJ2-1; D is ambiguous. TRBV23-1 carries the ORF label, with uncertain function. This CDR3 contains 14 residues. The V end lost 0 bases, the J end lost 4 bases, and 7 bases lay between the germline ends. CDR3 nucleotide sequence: TGCGCCAGCAGTCAATCCCCCGAGTACAATGAGCAGTTCTTC. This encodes CASSQSPEYNEQFF.

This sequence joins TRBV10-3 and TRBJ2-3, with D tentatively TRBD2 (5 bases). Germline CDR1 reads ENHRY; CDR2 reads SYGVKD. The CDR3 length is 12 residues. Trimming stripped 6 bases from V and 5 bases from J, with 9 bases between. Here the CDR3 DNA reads TGTGCCATCAGATACCGGGGAGATACGCAGTATTTT. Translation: CAIRYRGDTQYF.

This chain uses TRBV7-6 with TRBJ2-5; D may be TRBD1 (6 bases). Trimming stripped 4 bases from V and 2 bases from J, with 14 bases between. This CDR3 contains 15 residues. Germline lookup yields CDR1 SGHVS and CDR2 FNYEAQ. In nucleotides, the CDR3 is TGTGCCAGCAGCTCCGACAGGAGGAGTCAAGAGACCCAGTACTTC. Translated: CASSSDRRSQETQYF.

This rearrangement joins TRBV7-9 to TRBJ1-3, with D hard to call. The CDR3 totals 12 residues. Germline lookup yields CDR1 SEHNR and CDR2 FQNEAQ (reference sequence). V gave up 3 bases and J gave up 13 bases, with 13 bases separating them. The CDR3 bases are TGTGCCAGCAGCTTGGACGGACCTAGGATATATTTT. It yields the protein CASSLDGPRIYF.

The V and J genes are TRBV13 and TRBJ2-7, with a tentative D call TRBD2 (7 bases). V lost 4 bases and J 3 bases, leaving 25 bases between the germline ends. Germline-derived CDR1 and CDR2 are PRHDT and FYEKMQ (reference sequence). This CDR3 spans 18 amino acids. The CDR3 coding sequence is TGTGCCAGCAGCTCTAAGGTTACAGGGTCGGGGGGCCTCTACGAGCAGTACTTC. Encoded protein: CASSSKVTGSGGLYEQYF. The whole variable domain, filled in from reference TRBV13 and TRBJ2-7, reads AAGVIQSPRHLIKEKRETATLKCYPIPRHDTVYWYQQGPGQDPQFLISFYEKMQSDKGSIPDRFSAQQFSDYHSELNMSSLELGDSALYFCASSSKVTGSGGLYEQYFGPGTRLTVT.

The CDR3 here is CASSERPGGWESSYEQYF. CDR3 nucleotides: TGTGCCAGCAGTGAACGGCCAGGCGGATGGGAGAGCTCCTACGAGCAGTACTTC. V is TRBV2 and J is TRBJ2-7, with D perhaps TRBD2 (5 bases). Per germline, CDR1 SNHLY and CDR2 FYNNEI. This CDR3 comprises 18 residues. V was clipped by 2 bases and J by 0 bases, with 20 bases between them.

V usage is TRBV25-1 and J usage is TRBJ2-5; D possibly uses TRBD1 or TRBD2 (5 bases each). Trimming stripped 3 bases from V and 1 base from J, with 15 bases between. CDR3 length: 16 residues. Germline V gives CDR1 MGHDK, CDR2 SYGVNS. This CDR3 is CASSDTTTGLQETQYF. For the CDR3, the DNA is TGTGCCAGCAGTGACACTACAACAGGACTCCAAGAGACCCAGTACTTC.